The text below deals with one T cell receptor beta chain. What it binds is unknown. Clones were read by immunoSEQ multiplex PCR, and TCRdb kept only the in-frame ones, dropping some. The sample has about 150,000 clones; about 89% are singletons. This entry comes from a study of T cell responses to AZD1222 COVID-19 vaccine. General study points: Just a handful of AZD1222 recipients tested seropositive at baseline. Clonal diversity may have been underestimated, and the donors were mostly white British, with more females than males.

This CDR3 has 19 amino acids. CDR1 is SGHAT, CDR2 FQNNGV, per germline. V dropped 1 base and J dropped 0; count of bases not matched to a gene: 4. The chain combines TRBV11-2 with TRBJ2-1, with 15 bases identical to TRBD2. The source material was peripheral blood, sampled 28 days after the second dose of the MenACWY control vaccine. The sequence was obtained from an adult who received the MenACWY meningococcal vaccine as a control. In DNA form, the CDR3 reads TGTGCCAGCAGCTTAGTAAGGACTAGCGGGGGGGGCTCCTACAATGAGCAGTTCTTC. This codes for CASSLVRTSGGGSYNEQFF.